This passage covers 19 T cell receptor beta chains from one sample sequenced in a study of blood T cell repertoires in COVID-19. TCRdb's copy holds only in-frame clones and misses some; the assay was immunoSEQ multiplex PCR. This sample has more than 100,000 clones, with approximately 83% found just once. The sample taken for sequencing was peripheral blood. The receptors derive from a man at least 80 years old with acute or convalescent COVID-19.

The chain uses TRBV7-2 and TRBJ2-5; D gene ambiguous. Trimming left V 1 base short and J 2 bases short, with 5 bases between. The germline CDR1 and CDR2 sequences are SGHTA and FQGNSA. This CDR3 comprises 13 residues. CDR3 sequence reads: CASSLVRQETQYF. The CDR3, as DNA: TGTGCCAGCAGCTTAGTTCGTCAAGAGACCCAGTACTTC.

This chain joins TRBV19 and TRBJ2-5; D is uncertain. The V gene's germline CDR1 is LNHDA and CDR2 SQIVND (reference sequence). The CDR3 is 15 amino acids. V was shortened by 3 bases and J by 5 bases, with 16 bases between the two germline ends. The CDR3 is CASSIGLGLLETQYF. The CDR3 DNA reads TGTGCCAGTAGTATTGGGCTGGGTCTACTGGAGACCCAGTACTTC.

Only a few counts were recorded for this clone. CDR3 residues: CASSLDGQGAYEQYF. Written as DNA, the CDR3 is TGCGCCAGCAGCTTGGATGGACAGGGAGCCTACGAGCAGTACTTC. The rearrangement uses TRBV5-1 and TRBJ2-7, with TRBD1 matching over 8 bases. This CDR3 spans 15 amino acids. Germline-derived CDR1 and CDR2 are SGHRS and YFSETQ. After removal of 0 bases from V and 2 bases from J, the junction contained 4 bases not matched to a gene.

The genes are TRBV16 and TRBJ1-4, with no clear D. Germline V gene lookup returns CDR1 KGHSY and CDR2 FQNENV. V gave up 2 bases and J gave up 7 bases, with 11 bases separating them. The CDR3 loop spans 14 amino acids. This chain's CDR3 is CASSQGRVREKLFF. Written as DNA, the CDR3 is TGTGCCAGCAGCCAAGGGAGGGTTCGTGAAAAACTGTTTTTT.

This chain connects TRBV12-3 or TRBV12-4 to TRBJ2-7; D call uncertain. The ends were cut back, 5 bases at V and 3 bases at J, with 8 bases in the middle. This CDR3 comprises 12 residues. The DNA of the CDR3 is TGTGCCAGCAGTCCTGACATCTACGAGCAGTACTTC. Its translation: CASSPDIYEQYF.

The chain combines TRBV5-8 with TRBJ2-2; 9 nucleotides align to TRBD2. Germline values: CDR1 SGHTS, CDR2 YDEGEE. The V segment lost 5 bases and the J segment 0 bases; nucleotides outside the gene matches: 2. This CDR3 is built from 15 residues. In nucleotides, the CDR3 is TGTGCCAGCAGTTTAGCGGGGGCGAACACCGGGGAGCTGTTTTTT. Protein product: CASSLAGANTGELFF.

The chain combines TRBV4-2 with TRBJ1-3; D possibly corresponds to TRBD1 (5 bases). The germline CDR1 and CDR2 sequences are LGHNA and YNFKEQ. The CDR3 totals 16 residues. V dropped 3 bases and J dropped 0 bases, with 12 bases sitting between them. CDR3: CASSHMTAASGNTIYF. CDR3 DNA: TGTGCCAGCAGCCATATGACAGCTGCCTCTGGAAACACCATATATTTT.

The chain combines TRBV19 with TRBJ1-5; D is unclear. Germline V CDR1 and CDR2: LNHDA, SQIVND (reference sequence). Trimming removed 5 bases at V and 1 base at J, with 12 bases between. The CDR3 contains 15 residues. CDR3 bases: TGTGCCAGTAGTGAGGGAGGATTAAGCAATCAGCCCCAGCATTTT. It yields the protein CASSEGGLSNQPQHF.

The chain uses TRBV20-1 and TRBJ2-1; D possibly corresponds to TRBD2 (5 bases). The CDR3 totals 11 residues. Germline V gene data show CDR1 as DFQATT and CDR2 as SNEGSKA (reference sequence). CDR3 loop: CSTRLRDEQFF. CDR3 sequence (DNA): TGCAGCACTAGGCTGCGAGATGAGCAGTTCTTC.

In DNA form, the CDR3 reads TGTGCCACCGGTAATGCTACCTACGAGCAGTACTTC. Protein: CATGNATYEQYF. The chain recombines TRBV24-1 with TRBJ2-7; D is unresolved. The CDR3 has 12 amino acids. The V end lost 9 bases, the J end lost 2 bases, and 10 bases lay between the germline ends. Germline V CDR1 and CDR2: KGHDR, SFDVKD.

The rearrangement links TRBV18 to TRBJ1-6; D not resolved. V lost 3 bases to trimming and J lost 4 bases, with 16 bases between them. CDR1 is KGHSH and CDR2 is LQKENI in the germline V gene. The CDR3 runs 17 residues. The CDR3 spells CASSPRDVSDYNSPLHF. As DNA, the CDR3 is TGTGCCAGCTCACCCCGGGATGTCTCTGATTATAATTCACCCCTCCACTTT.

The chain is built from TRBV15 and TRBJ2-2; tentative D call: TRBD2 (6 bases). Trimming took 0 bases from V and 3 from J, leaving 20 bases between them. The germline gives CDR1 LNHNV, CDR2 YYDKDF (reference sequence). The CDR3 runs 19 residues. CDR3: CATSRDRWGLGTDTGELFF. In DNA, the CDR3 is TGTGCCACCAGCAGAGATCGTTGGGGGTTAGGGACTGACACCGGGGAGCTGTTTTTT.

CDR3 nucleotide sequence: TGTGCCAGCAGAGCTCTAGCGGGAGGACCCGGGGAGCTGTTTTTT. It is translated as CASRALAGGPGELFF. The chain is built from TRBV7-9 and TRBJ2-2, with TRBD2 matching over 11 bases. The CDR3 extends over 15 amino acids. Per germline, CDR1 SEHNR and CDR2 FQNEAQ (reference sequence). With V trimmed by 6 bases and J by 6 bases, 6 bases remained unmatched.

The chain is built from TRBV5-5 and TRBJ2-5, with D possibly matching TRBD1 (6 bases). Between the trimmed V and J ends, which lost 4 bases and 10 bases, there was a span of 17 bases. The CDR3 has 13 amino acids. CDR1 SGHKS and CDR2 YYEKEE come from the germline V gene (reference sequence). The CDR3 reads CASSQLDRQGQYF. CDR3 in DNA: TGTGCCAGCAGCCAGCTCGACAGGCAGGGCCAGTACTTC.

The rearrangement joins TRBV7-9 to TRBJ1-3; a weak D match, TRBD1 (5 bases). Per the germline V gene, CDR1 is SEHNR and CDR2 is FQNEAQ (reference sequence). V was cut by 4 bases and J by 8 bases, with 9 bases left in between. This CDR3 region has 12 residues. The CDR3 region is CASSSRVHTIYF. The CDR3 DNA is TGTGCCAGCAGCTCCAGGGTACACACCATATATTTT. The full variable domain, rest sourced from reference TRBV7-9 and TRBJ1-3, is DTGVSQNPRHKITKRGQNVTFRCDPISEHNRLYWYRQTLGQGPEFLTYFQNEAQLEKSRLLSDRFSAERPKGSFSTLEIQRTEQGDSAMYLCASSSRVHTIYFGEGSWLTVV.

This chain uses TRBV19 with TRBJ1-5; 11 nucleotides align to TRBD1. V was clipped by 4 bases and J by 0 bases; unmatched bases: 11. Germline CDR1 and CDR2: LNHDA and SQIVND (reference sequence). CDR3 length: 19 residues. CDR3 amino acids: CASSTPGQGVPYSNQPQHF. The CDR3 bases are TGTGCCAGTAGTACCCCGGGACAGGGGGTGCCTTATAGCAATCAGCCCCAGCATTTT.

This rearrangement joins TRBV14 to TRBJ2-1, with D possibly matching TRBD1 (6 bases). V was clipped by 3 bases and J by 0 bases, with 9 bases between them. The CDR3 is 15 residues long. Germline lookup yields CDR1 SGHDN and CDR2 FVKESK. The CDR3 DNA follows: TGTGCCAGCAGCCACAGGGGCCTCTCCTACAATGAGCAGTTCTTC. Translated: CASSHRGLSYNEQFF.

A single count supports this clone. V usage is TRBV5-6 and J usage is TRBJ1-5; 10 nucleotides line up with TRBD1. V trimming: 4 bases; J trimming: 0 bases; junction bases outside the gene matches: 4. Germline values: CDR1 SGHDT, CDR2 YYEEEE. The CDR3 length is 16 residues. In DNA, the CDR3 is TGTGCCAGCAGCCCCGGACAGGGGGATAGCAATCAGCCCCAGCATTTT. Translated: CASSPGQGDSNQPQHF.

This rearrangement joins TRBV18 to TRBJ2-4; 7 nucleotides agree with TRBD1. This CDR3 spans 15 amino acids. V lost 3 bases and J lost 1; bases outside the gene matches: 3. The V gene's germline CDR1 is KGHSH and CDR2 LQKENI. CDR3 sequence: CASSPETGAKNIQYF. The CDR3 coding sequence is TGTGCCAGCTCACCCGAGACAGGGGCCAAAAACATTCAGTACTTC.